These 14 T cell receptor beta chains share one sample of origin, sequenced in a study. The sorted Tregs were CD4+CD25+CD127-/low cells. MiXCR was run by TCRdb on the 5' RACE reads, yielding one entry per CDR3 protein. The table has around 11,000 distinct CDR3 sequences, roughly a quarter seen once; the top ten hold roughly 3%. The source material was Tregs sorted from a lymph node. Receptors originate from a female donor with breast cancer.

This clonotype occurred many times. The DNA of the CDR3 is TGTGCCATCAGTGAGTCGCTACCGGTGAACACTGAAGCTTTCTTT. This sequence encodes CAISESLPVNTEAFF. The J gene is TRBJ1-1, the V gene TRBV10-3; D is unresolved. The CDR3 contains 15 residues. Trimming took 0 bases from V and 0 from J, leaving 8 bases between them. Germline lookup yields CDR1 ENHRY and CDR2 SYGVKD.

This clonotype is classed as medium-sized. The rearrangement uses TRBV7-2 and TRBJ2-7; D unresolved. This CDR3 comprises 12 residues. The V and J ends lost 5 bases and 2 bases respectively, with 7 bases between them. CDR1 is SGHTA, CDR2 FQGNSA, per germline. CDR3 DNA: TGTGCCAGCAGCCCAAACACCTACGAGCAGTACTTC. Its translation is CASSPNTYEQYF.

By sample fraction, this clonotype is medium-sized. The chain recombines TRBV7-9 with TRBJ2-7; D not resolved. V lost 0 bases and J 3 bases, leaving 9 bases between the germline ends. CDR3 length: 14 amino acids. The germline gives CDR1 SEHNR, CDR2 FQNEAQ (reference sequence). The CDR3 sequence is CASSLAWADYEQYF. The CDR3 DNA sequence: TGTGCCAGCAGCTTAGCCTGGGCGGACTACGAGCAGTACTTC.

This clonotype was detected only a few times. V gene TRBV7-9 combines with J gene TRBJ1-5, with a weak D call TRBD1 (6 bases). Between the trimmed V and J ends, which lost 4 bases and 7 bases, there was a span of 23 bases. The CDR3 spans 17 residues. Germline CDR1 is SEHNR and CDR2 is FQNEAQ (reference sequence). CDR3 DNA: TGTGCCAGCAGCTCAAGCTCCCACAGGGCTCCACGACAGCCCCAGCATTTT. It translates to CASSSSSHRAPRQPQHF.

There are a few counts of this clonotype. The chain has TRBV20-1 and TRBJ2-7; D is unresolved. V was clipped by 6 bases and J by 3 bases, with 15 bases between them. CDR3 size: 13 residues. Germline lookup yields CDR1 DFQATT and CDR2 SNEGSKA (reference sequence). In nucleotides, the CDR3 is TGCAGTGCAGCGCCTGGATTCGGCTACGAGCAGTACTTC. Translating it yields CSAAPGFGYEQYF.

Of note for this clonotype: This clone may be a read error of a much larger clone one base away. The CDR3 spells CASSSPPPAGGTDTQYF. The CDR3 DNA reads as TGTGCCAGCAGTTCCCCACCACCAGCGGGAGGCACAGATACGCAGTATTTT. The V gene is TRBV28, the J gene TRBJ2-3; TRBD2 matches at 8 bases. Germline assignment: CDR1 MDHEN and CDR2 SYDVKM. The CDR3 totals 17 residues. The J segment lost 1 base and the V segment lost 4 bases, leaving 10 bases of the junction unmatched.

Judged by abundance, this clonotype is medium-sized. The rearrangement uses TRBV12-3 or TRBV12-4 and TRBJ2-7; the D is unclear. V gave up 3 bases and J gave up 2 bases, with 8 bases separating them. This CDR3 has 13 amino acids. The CDR3 coding sequence is TGTGCCAGCAGTTTGGGCAATCCCTACGAGCAGTACTTC. Amino acid sequence: CASSLGNPYEQYF.

In its sample, this clonotype ranks as medium-sized. The chain recombines TRBV27 with TRBJ2-3, with D perhaps matching TRBD1 or TRBD2 (5 bases each). Looked up from germline, CDR1 is MNHEY and CDR2 is SMNVEV (reference sequence). V was shortened by 5 bases and J by 3 bases, with 12 bases between the two germline ends. CDR3 length: 14 residues. The CDR3 sequence: CASSNNGGTDTQYF. CDR3 DNA sequence: TGTGCCAGCAGTAATAATGGGGGTACAGATACGCAGTATTTT.

V and J are TRBV7-6 and TRBJ2-1; 7 bases align to TRBD1. Germline lookup yields CDR1 SGHVS and CDR2 FNYEAQ. The CDR3 is 15 residues long. Trimming took 2 bases from V and 4 from J; bases not matched to a gene: 5. This chain's CDR3 is CASSLLGGAYNEQFF. CDR3 in DNA: TGTGCCAGCAGCTTATTAGGGGGCGCATACAATGAGCAGTTCTTC.

This clonotype showed up many times. The genes are TRBV14 and TRBJ2-1; 10 nucleotides align to TRBD2. Germline lookup yields CDR1 SGHDN and CDR2 FVKESK. CDR3 length equals 15 residues. The V and J ends lost 3 bases and 7 bases, in that order; junction bases with no gene match: 6. The chain's CDR3 is CASSQLAGEGNEQFF. The DNA of the CDR3 is TGTGCCAGCAGCCAGCTAGCGGGAGAAGGGAATGAGCAGTTCTTC.

This clonotype was found many times. The gene calls are TRBV25-1 and TRBJ1-6; D is uncertain. The germline V gene has CDR1 MGHDK and CDR2 SYGVNS. Deletions cut 4 bases from V and 2 bases from J, with 12 bases between. CDR3 length: 16 amino acids. CDR3 region: CASSGGVGPYNSPLHF. In DNA form, the CDR3 reads TGTGCCAGCAGTGGGGGTGTGGGCCCCTATAATTCACCCCTCCACTTT.

This clonotype came up many times. CDR3 protein: CASSYSGGDQPQHF. CDR3 nucleotides: TGTGCCAGCAGTTACTCAGGTGGTGATCAGCCCCAGCATTTT. The chain uses TRBV6-6 and TRBJ1-5; D not certain. Germline CDR1 and CDR2: MNHNY and SVGAGI (reference sequence). The CDR3 length is 14 residues. V was cut by 0 bases and J by 5 bases, with 8 bases left in between.

This clonotype is medium-sized in the sample. This sequence joins TRBV5-5 and TRBJ1-1; no clear D. The CDR3 extends over 14 amino acids. The germline V gene has CDR1 SGHKS and CDR2 YYEKEE (reference sequence). The V and J ends lost 0 bases and 5 bases respectively, with 11 bases between them. CDR3 loop: CASSLVGRSTEAFF. The CDR3 DNA sequence: TGTGCCAGCAGCTTGGTTGGGCGATCGACTGAAGCTTTCTTT.

Details on this clonotype: It may be a read error: a sequence one base away is much more abundant. This rearrangement joins TRBV11-2 to TRBJ2-1; 9 positions match TRBD2. Losses at the gene ends were 5 bases for V and 7 bases for J; bases not matched to a gene: 6. Germline assignment: CDR1 SGHAT and CDR2 FQNNGV. The CDR3 contains 14 residues. The DNA for the CDR3 is TGTGCCAGCAGCGTGAGCGGGAGGTCGAATGAGCAGTTCTTC. As protein: CASSVSGRSNEQFF.